The 5 T cell receptor beta chains in this list originate from one sample, sequenced in a study of shared clonotypes between healthy human individuals. Using immunoSEQ multiplex PCR, the repertoire was profiled, and TCRdb retains in-frame clones only, with some absent. This repertoire shows more than 1.2 million clones, approximately 98.5% found once; its top ten account for roughly 0.35%. The sequencing input was naive CD4+ T cells sorted from blood. Subset given: CD45RA+ positively selected. Receptors originate from a man under 40 in good health.

V usage is TRBV28 and J usage is TRBJ2-1, with a tentative D call TRBD2 (5 bases). Germline loops: CDR1 MDHEN, CDR2 SYDVKM. This CDR3 contains 11 residues. Between the trimmed V and J ends, which lost 7 bases and 8 bases, there was a span of 9 bases. The CDR3 spells CASTSDYEQFF. The CDR3 nucleotides are TGTGCCAGCACCTCGGACTATGAGCAGTTCTTC.

J is TRBJ2-7 and V is TRBV5-4; D perhaps matches TRBD2 (5 bases). The CDR3 is 13 amino acids. Trimming removed 1 base at V and 7 bases at J, with 12 bases between. The germline gives CDR1 SGHNT, CDR2 YYREEE (reference sequence). The CDR3 is CASSLYRGSEQYF. CDR3 DNA sequence: TGTGCCAGCAGCTTGTATAGAGGGTCGGAGCAGTACTTC.

The rearrangement uses TRBV9 and TRBJ2-3; TRBD2 matches 9 bases. Trimming at V came to 2 bases and at J to 2 bases, leaving 3 bases not matched to a gene. Germline V gene data show CDR1 as SGDLS and CDR2 as YYNGEE. The CDR3 is made up of 15 amino acids. The DNA of the CDR3 is TGTGCCAGCAGCGTTAGCGGGAGTCCCACAGATACGCAGTATTTT. Residues: CASSVSGSPTDTQYF.

The chain carries TRBV11-2 and TRBJ2-7; TRBD2 aligns across 7 bases. The CDR3 spans 17 residues. V dropped 3 bases and J dropped 4; count of bases not matched to a gene: 15. Per germline, CDR1 SGHAT and CDR2 FQNNGV. The CDR3 sequence: CASSFDGGRARIYEQYF. Here the CDR3 DNA reads TGTGCCAGCAGCTTTGATGGAGGGAGGGCCAGGATATACGAGCAGTACTTC.

The genes are TRBV5-4 and TRBJ2-1; TRBD2 aligns across 10 bases. Germline V lookup: CDR1 SGHNT, CDR2 YYREEE (reference sequence). This CDR3 has 15 residues. Trimming cost V 4 bases and J 12 bases; bases outside gene matches: 13. This chain's CDR3 is CASSPTSGTLRGQFF. For the CDR3, the DNA is TGTGCCAGCAGCCCCACTAGCGGGACCCTACGGGGGCAGTTCTTC.